A single sample gave rise to the 30 T cell receptor beta chains below, sequenced in a study of blood T cell repertoires in COVID-19. Using immunoSEQ multiplex PCR, the repertoire was profiled, and TCRdb retains in-frame clones only, with some absent. The data contain 75,000 to 95,000 clones, around nine tenths of them seen just once; the ten biggest clones take up roughly 18%. The sequenced sample was peripheral blood. The receptor source for this set is a woman aged 55-70 years with COVID-19, enrolled during active disease.

This clone was counted a single time. V usage is TRBV7-9 and J usage is TRBJ2-7, with TRBD2 matching 10 bases. Unmatched junction bases numbered 9, after V lost 4 bases and J lost 9 bases. Germline V gives CDR1 SEHNR, CDR2 FQNEAQ (reference sequence). CDR3 size: 14 residues. Here the CDR3 DNA reads TGTGCCAGCAGCTCCGGGACTAGCGTGGTCGGGCAGTACTTC. It yields the protein CASSSGTSVVGQYF.

This clone was detected a few times. The chain joins TRBV19 to TRBJ1-5; the D gene is possibly TRBD1 (5 bases). CDR1 and CDR2 (germline): LNHDA, SQIVND (reference sequence). The CDR3 sequence is 13 residues long. Trimming took off 5 bases at V and 6 bases at J, with 11 bases between the two ends. The CDR3 bases are TGTGCCAGTAGTCTGGCGGGGGGTCAGCCCCAGCATTTT. Protein: CASSLAGGQPQHF.

The chain combines TRBV7-3 with TRBJ2-1, with TRBD1 matching over 7 bases. Unmatched junction bases numbered 8, after V lost 5 bases and J lost 10 bases. Germline V lookup: CDR1 SGHTA, CDR2 FQGTGA. The CDR3 loop spans 13 amino acids. The CDR3 spells CASSPDRLREQFF. Here the CDR3 DNA reads TGTGCCAGCAGCCCGGACAGGCTTAGGGAGCAGTTCTTC.

The gene calls are TRBV30 and TRBJ2-1; 7 bases align to TRBD2. The CDR3 runs 12 residues. J lost 3 bases, V lost 5 bases, and 1 base had no gene match. Germline lookup yields CDR1 GTSNPN and CDR2 SVGIG (reference sequence). The CDR3 protein is CAWGLVYNEQFF. As DNA, the CDR3 is TGTGCCTGGGGACTAGTCTACAATGAGCAGTTCTTC.

V usage is TRBV5-6 and J usage is TRBJ1-5; D is ambiguous. V gave up 4 bases and J gave up 0 bases, with 5 bases separating them. CDR1 is SGHDT, CDR2 YYEEEE, per germline. The CDR3 length is 13 residues. CDR3 bases: TGTGCCAGCAGCGTGTATAGCAATCAGCCCCAGCATTTT. Translated, it gives CASSVYSNQPQHF.

V is TRBV6-5 and J is TRBJ2-5; 12 nucleotides agree with TRBD1. The V gene's germline CDR1 is MNHEY and CDR2 SVGAGI. V shed 7 bases, J shed 5 bases, and the junction held 5 bases outside the gene matches. The CDR3 runs to 14 residues. CDR3 coding DNA: TGTGCCAGCAAGCGGGACAGGGGGCGGGAGACCCAGTACTTC. Translation gives CASKRDRGRETQYF.

The CDR3 coding sequence is TGCGCCAGCAGTCACAGGGGCAAGGGGTATGATACGCAGTATTTT. Amino acid sequence: CASSHRGKGYDTQYF. The chain employs TRBV23-1 and TRBJ2-3, with TRBD1 as a possible D gene (6 bases). TRBV23-1 is treated as an ORF (open reading frame) with a function not yet certain. V was pared by 3 bases and J by 6 bases, with 16 bases between. This CDR3 has 15 residues.

This clone has a handful of counts. The V and J genes are TRBV4-2 and TRBJ1-2; 12 nucleotides line up with TRBD1. CDR3 length: 18 amino acids. The V gene end was trimmed by 1 base and the J gene end by 5 bases; junction bases not matched to a gene: 11. Germline loops: CDR1 LGHNA, CDR2 YNFKEQ. CDR3 sequence: CASSQGGTGGMIRYGYTF. The DNA of the CDR3 is TGTGCCAGCAGCCAAGGGGGGACAGGGGGCATGATTAGGTATGGCTACACCTTC.

The rearrangement joins TRBV7-2 to TRBJ1-2, with 7 bases matching TRBD1. The length of the CDR3 is 14 residues. The germline CDR1 and CDR2 sequences are SGHTA and FQGNSA. J gave up 7 bases and V 5 bases, and 10 bases lay outside the gene matches. CDR3 coding DNA: TGTGCCAGCAGCCCCACTTGGGACAGCCTTGGCTACACCTTC. Encoded protein: CASSPTWDSLGYTF.

The V gene is TRBV3-1 (or the pseudogene TRBV3-2), the J gene TRBJ2-7; D remains unclear. V dropped 1 base and J dropped 2 bases, with 9 bases sitting between them. This CDR3 region has 14 residues. CDR1 LGHDT and CDR2 YNNKEL come from the germline V gene (reference sequence). The CDR3 nucleotides read TGTGCCAGCAGCCAAGGACTGAGGACCTACGAGCAGTACTTC. This gives the protein CASSQGLRTYEQYF.

The chain combines TRBV6-5 with TRBJ2-7, with 11 bases matching TRBD2. Looked up from germline, CDR1 is MNHEY and CDR2 is SVGAGI. Trimming removed 0 bases from V and 2 bases from J; junction bases left unmatched: 0. This CDR3 is 15 amino acids long. The chain's CDR3 is CASSYSTSGAYEQYF. In DNA form, the CDR3 reads TGTGCCAGCAGTTACTCGACTAGCGGGGCCTACGAGCAGTACTTC.

The chain uses TRBV12-3 or TRBV12-4 and TRBJ2-2; D is uncertain. Trimming removed 3 bases from V and 9 bases from J, with 5 bases in between. The CDR3 totals 11 residues. CDR3 DNA sequence: TGTGCCAGCAGTTTCGTTCGGGAGCTGTTTTTT. This codes for CASSFVRELFF.

This chain connects TRBV7-9 to TRBJ2-7, with a possible D match to TRBD1 (6 bases). Germline lookup yields CDR1 SEHNR and CDR2 FQNEAQ (reference sequence). The CDR3 is made up of 12 amino acids. V was pared by 5 bases and J by 3 bases, with 8 bases between. The CDR3 loop reads CASSKTGYEQYF. As DNA, the CDR3 is TGTGCCAGCAGCAAGACAGGCTACGAGCAGTACTTC.

The genes are TRBV6-5 and TRBJ2-7; 10 positions match TRBD2. Germline V lookup: CDR1 MNHEY, CDR2 SVGAGI. V gave up 4 bases and J gave up 4 bases; unmatched junction bases: 7. This CDR3 contains 15 residues. The DNA for the CDR3 is TGTGCCAGCAGTTCCTTTAGCGGGGGGAAGTACGAGCAGTACTTC. This translates into CASSSFSGGKYEQYF.

The rearrangement joins TRBV7-2 to TRBJ2-6, with D unresolved. CDR3 length: 15 amino acids. CDR1 and CDR2 (germline): SGHTA, FQGNSA. V was pared by 1 base and J by 4 bases, with 8 bases between. The CDR3 DNA reads TGTGCCAGCAGCTTAGAAACAACCGGGGCCAACGTCCTGACTTTC. This translates into CASSLETTGANVLTF.

V and J are TRBV9 and TRBJ1-3; 10 nucleotides match TRBD1. The CDR3 has 17 residues. Germline lookup yields CDR1 SGDLS and CDR2 YYNGEE. The V segment lost 0 bases and the J segment 8 bases; nucleotides outside the gene matches: 11. The CDR3 is CASSVGLTGTGEDTIYF. The CDR3, as DNA: TGTGCCAGCAGCGTAGGGCTCACCGGGACAGGGGAAGACACCATATATTTT.

The genes are TRBV5-1 and TRBJ1-2; D might be TRBD1 (5 bases). The CDR3 spans 14 residues. The V end lost 2 bases, the J end lost 6 bases, and 14 bases lay between the germline ends. Germline CDR1 and CDR2: SGHRS and YFSETQ. Here the CDR3 DNA reads TGCGCCAGCAGCTTTGGATCAGGGTCAGATGGCTACACCTTC. It yields the protein CASSFGSGSDGYTF.

The chain couples TRBV4-2 to TRBJ2-5, with 8 bases that match TRBD1. Trimming took 4 bases from V and 5 from J; bases not matched to a gene: 6. CDR1 is LGHNA, CDR2 YNFKEQ, per germline. The CDR3 covers 14 residues. CDR3 in amino acids: CASSLGQGGETQYF. The CDR3 coding sequence is TGTGCCAGCAGCCTAGGACAGGGTGGCGAGACCCAGTACTTC.

In this sample, this clone turned up a few times. The gene calls are TRBV6-6 and TRBJ1-3; no reliable D call. Trimming left V 2 bases short and J 0 bases short, with 11 bases between. This CDR3 comprises 16 residues. In germline, CDR1 is MNHNY, CDR2 SVGAGI (reference sequence). The CDR3 spells CASSYADGSSGNTIYF. The CDR3 bases are TGTGCCAGCAGTTACGCGGACGGGAGCTCTGGAAACACCATATATTTT.

The chain joins TRBV7-9 to TRBJ2-7; 11 bases are shared with TRBD2. This CDR3 region has 16 residues. The trim removed 5 bases at V and 4 bases at J, leaving 10 bases unmatched. The germline CDR1 and CDR2 sequences are SEHNR and FQNEAQ (reference sequence). The CDR3 reads CASSRGASGGPYEQYF. The DNA of the CDR3 is TGTGCCAGCAGCAGAGGGGCTAGCGGGGGGCCGTACGAGCAGTACTTC.

The chain carries TRBV6-6 and TRBJ1-6, with D perhaps TRBD1 (5 bases). V was cut by 6 bases and J by 9 bases, with 12 bases left in between. Germline V CDR1 and CDR2: MNHNY, SVGAGI (reference sequence). The CDR3 spans 13 residues. CDR3 sequence (DNA): TGTGCCAGCAGCCCTCAGGGAACTTCACCCCTCCACTTT. Amino acid sequence: CASSPQGTSPLHF.

The V gene is TRBV4-1, the J gene TRBJ2-6; D gene unclear. The CDR3 is 14 residues long. V shed 1 base and J shed 2 bases, with 3 bases lying between them. Germline loops: CDR1 MGHRA, CDR2 YSYEKL. This CDR3 reads CASSQAPGANVLTF. CDR3 coding DNA: TGCGCCAGCAGCCAAGCTCCTGGGGCCAACGTCCTGACTTTC.

This sequence joins TRBV5-8 and TRBJ1-5; TRBD1 matches at 9 bases. The junction had 5 bases not matched to a gene; V was cut back by 4 bases and J by 6 bases. Germline values: CDR1 SGHTS, CDR2 YDEGEE. The CDR3 length is 14 residues. The CDR3 DNA follows: TGTGCCAGCAGCACGGACAGGGGAAGTCAGCCCCAGCATTTT. Residues: CASSTDRGSQPQHF.

The chain uses TRBV5-6 and TRBJ1-5, with D maybe TRBD1 (5 bases). Per germline, CDR1 SGHDT and CDR2 YYEEEE. The CDR3 consists of 14 residues. Deletions cut 1 base from V and 6 bases from J, with 11 bases between. CDR3: CASSLTGEVQPQHF. The CDR3 DNA sequence: TGTGCCAGCAGCTTGACAGGCGAGGTTCAGCCCCAGCATTTT.

The rearrangement uses TRBV6-5 and TRBJ2-7, with 7 bases identical to TRBD1. V lost 2 bases and J lost 2; bases outside the gene matches: 6. The CDR3 is made up of 15 amino acids. CDR1 is MNHEY, CDR2 SVGAGI, per germline. CDR3 sequence reads: CASSYTQGFAYEQYF. The CDR3 nucleotides are TGTGCCAGCAGTTACACACAGGGGTTCGCCTACGAGCAGTACTTC.

J is TRBJ2-5 and V is TRBV3-1 (or the pseudogene TRBV3-2); 11 bases are a match to TRBD2. With V trimmed by 4 bases and J by 4 bases, 11 bases remained unmatched. CDR1 LGHDT and CDR2 YNNKEL come from the germline V gene (reference sequence). The CDR3 length is 17 residues. This chain's CDR3 is CASSRGDIAGGPETQYF. The CDR3, as DNA: TGTGCCAGCAGCCGAGGAGATATAGCGGGGGGGCCAGAGACCCAGTACTTC.

The rearrangement links TRBV7-8 to TRBJ1-2; TRBD1 matches 8 bases. The CDR3 runs 13 residues. V trimming: 5 bases; J trimming: 8 bases; junction bases outside the gene matches: 7. Germline CDR1 is SGHVS and CDR2 is FQNEAQ. The CDR3 protein is CASSTQGARGYTF. Written as DNA, the CDR3 is TGTGCCAGCAGCACGCAGGGGGCGAGGGGCTACACCTTC.

This chain links TRBV28 with TRBJ2-4; no reliable D call. Germline-derived CDR1 and CDR2 are MDHEN and SYDVKM. The CDR3 covers 15 residues. Deletions cut 2 bases from V and 0 bases from J, with 8 bases between. The CDR3 is CASSLHQLAKNIQYF. The CDR3 coding sequence is TGTGCCAGCAGTTTACATCAGTTAGCCAAAAACATTCAGTACTTC.

This clone appeared a single time. The chain has TRBV4-3 and TRBJ1-1; D ambiguous. The CDR3 consists of 15 residues. From germline, CDR1 is LGHNA and CDR2 YSLEER. V lost 4 bases to trimming and J lost 4 bases, with 16 bases between them. CDR3 in amino acids: CASSPHARGGTEAFF. The CDR3 DNA follows: TGCGCCAGCAGCCCCCACGCCCGGGGAGGCACTGAAGCTTTCTTT.

The V and J genes are TRBV19 and TRBJ1-1, with 7 bases lining up with TRBD1. This CDR3 contains 15 residues. Germline V lookup: CDR1 LNHDA, CDR2 SQIVND (reference sequence). V lost 5 bases and J lost 5; bases outside the gene matches: 11. CDR3 coding DNA: TGTGCCAGTAGTTGGAGGGGGCGCGGGAAAACTGAAGCTTTCTTT. It translates to CASSWRGRGKTEAFF.